This T cell receptor (beta chain) was captured in a study of blood T cells in healthy people across ages. CDR1 GTSNPN and CDR2 SVGIG come from the germline V gene (reference sequence). This CDR3 is built from 13 residues. V dropped 0 bases and J dropped 5 bases, with 8 bases sitting between them. A second PCR, run for about 7 to 11 cycles, used a sample-barcoded 5' primer plus a J-beta primer mix. TCRdb ran MiXCR on the 5' RACE reads and lists one entry per CDR3 protein. The sample includes about 1.4 million distinct CDR3 sequences, around 55% seen only once; the top ten take about 6.7%. Sequenced: blood. The clonotype comes from a man aged 18-30 years in good health. The chain uses TRBV30 and TRBJ2-1; no clear D gene. The CDR3 nucleotides are TGTGCCTGGAGTGTAAGGTCCGACAATGAGCAGTTCTTC. Translation: CAWSVRSDNEQFF.